The 11 T cell receptor beta chains listed next were all sequenced from one sample in a study of T cell changes during pregnancy in multiple sclerosis. Assay used: immunoSEQ multiplex PCR; TCRdb lists only in-frame clones, some missing. The table includes 60,000 to 95,000 clones, about 93% detected once. This sample comprised CD4+ T cells from peripheral blood mononuclear cells, obtained before pregnancy. The receptors stem from a female donor with multiple sclerosis, enrolled in a pregnancy study.

The chain links TRBV28 to TRBJ2-7; 10 bases map to TRBD2. CDR1 and CDR2 (germline): MDHEN, SYDVKM. V dropped 4 bases and J dropped 1; count of bases not matched to a gene: 13. The CDR3 is 18 residues long. The CDR3 sequence: CASSSRQGRLAGSYEQYF. CDR3 DNA: TGTGCCAGCAGTTCCCGACAGGGTCGACTAGCGGGTTCCTACGAGCAGTACTTC.

This chain joins TRBV10-3 and TRBJ2-7; 8 nucleotides align to TRBD1. Germline CDR1 is ENHRY and CDR2 is SYGVKD. J lost 2 bases, V lost 5 bases, and 8 bases had no gene match. The CDR3 is made up of 15 amino acids. CDR3 nucleotide sequence: TGTGCCATCAGTACCGGACAGGGTCAGACCTACGAGCAGTACTTC. This sequence encodes CAISTGQGQTYEQYF.

The chain employs TRBV5-1 and TRBJ2-5, with 10 nucleotides matching TRBD1. The V gene end was trimmed by 1 base and the J gene end by 5 bases; junction bases not matched to a gene: 8. Germline CDR1 reads SGHRS; CDR2 reads YFSETQ. The CDR3 runs to 16 residues. CDR3 DNA: TGCGCCAGCAGCTTGCGGACCAGGACAGGGGGTGAGACCCAGTACTTC. Its translation: CASSLRTRTGGETQYF. The full variable domain, in which reference TRBV5-1 and TRBJ2-5 provide the parts outside the CDR3, is KAGVTQTPRYLIKTRGQQVTLSCSPISGHRSVSWYQQTPGQGLQFLFEYFSETQRNKGNFPGRFSGRQFSNSRSEMNVSTLELGDSALYLCASSLRTRTGGETQYFGPGTRLLVL.

The chain links TRBV28 to TRBJ1-1, with D unresolved. Germline CDR1 is MDHEN and CDR2 is SYDVKM. V lost 1 base and J lost 0, with 6 bases in between. The CDR3 runs 14 residues. CDR3 nucleotide sequence: TGTGCCAGCAGTTTATCAGGCATGAACACTGAAGCTTTCTTT. Residues: CASSLSGMNTEAFF.

This clone was counted between two and nine times. The V and J genes are TRBV30 and TRBJ1-1; D gene ambiguous. CDR1 and CDR2 from the germline V gene are GTSNPN and SVGIG (reference sequence). Trimming cost V 3 bases and J 4 bases, with 9 bases left between them. CDR3 length: 12 residues. The CDR3 is CAWRDRGTEAFF. The CDR3 nucleotides read TGTGCCTGGAGGGACCGGGGCACTGAAGCTTTCTTT.

The chain uses TRBV7-3 and TRBJ1-1; no reliable D call. The germline V and J ends were trimmed by 1 base and 4 bases, with 10 bases remaining between them. This CDR3 region has 14 residues. CDR1 and CDR2 (germline): SGHTA, FQGTGA. This CDR3 is CASSLNPGSTEAFF. The CDR3 coding sequence is TGTGCCAGCAGCTTAAATCCGGGGAGCACTGAAGCTTTCTTT.

The rearrangement joins TRBV5-1 to TRBJ2-5; the D gene is possibly TRBD1 (6 bases). Looked up from germline, CDR1 is SGHRS and CDR2 is YFSETQ. The germline V and J ends were trimmed by 0 bases and 2 bases, with 8 bases remaining between them. This CDR3 comprises 14 residues. CDR3 DNA sequence: TGCGCCAGCAGCTTGGCGACAGGACAAGAGACCCAGTACTTC. Translating it yields CASSLATGQETQYF.

For the CDR3, the DNA is TGCGCCAGCACCCACGCCTCAGGGCAGGGGGCGTATGGCTACACCTTC. Its protein product is CASTHASGQGAYGYTF. This sequence joins TRBV23-1 and TRBJ1-2; the match to TRBD1 covers 8 bases. Being an ORF, TRBV23-1 has a function that is uncertain. With 7 bases clipped from V and 5 bases from J, the junction kept 15 bases outside the gene matches. The CDR3 contains 16 residues.

V is TRBV28 and J is TRBJ1-3, with TRBD1 matching over 8 bases. Germline loops: CDR1 MDHEN, CDR2 SYDVKM. The CDR3 runs to 15 residues. Trimming removed 6 bases from V and 0 bases from J; junction bases left unmatched: 4. CDR3 residues: CASRATGGSGNTIYF. DNA for the CDR3: TGTGCCAGCAGGGCAACAGGGGGCTCTGGAAACACCATATATTTT. Full variable domain (remainder filled in from reference TRBV28 and TRBJ1-3): DVKVTQSSRYLVKRTGEKVFLECVQDMDHENMFWYRQDPGLGLRLIYFSYDVKMKEKGDIPEGYSVSREKKERFSLILESASTNQTSMYLCASRATGGSGNTIYFGEGSWLTVV.

V and J are TRBV18 and TRBJ2-7; D possibly corresponds to TRBD1 (7 bases). Germline values: CDR1 KGHSH, CDR2 LQKENI. Trimming took off 2 bases at V and 4 bases at J, with 15 bases between the two ends. There are 15 residues in the CDR3. CDR3 DNA: TGTGCCAGCTCACCAATCAGGGGGGATAGGTACGAGCAGTACTTC. Protein sequence: CASSPIRGDRYEQYF.

The chain employs TRBV9 and TRBJ2-3; D call uncertain. CDR3 length: 15 amino acids. The germline CDR1 and CDR2 sequences are SGDLS and YYNGEE. V was shortened by 4 bases and J by 5 bases, with 17 bases between the two germline ends. The CDR3, as DNA: TGTGCCAGCAGCCTAGGTGCGATCCCGGGAGATACGCAGTATTTT. It yields the protein CASSLGAIPGDTQYF.